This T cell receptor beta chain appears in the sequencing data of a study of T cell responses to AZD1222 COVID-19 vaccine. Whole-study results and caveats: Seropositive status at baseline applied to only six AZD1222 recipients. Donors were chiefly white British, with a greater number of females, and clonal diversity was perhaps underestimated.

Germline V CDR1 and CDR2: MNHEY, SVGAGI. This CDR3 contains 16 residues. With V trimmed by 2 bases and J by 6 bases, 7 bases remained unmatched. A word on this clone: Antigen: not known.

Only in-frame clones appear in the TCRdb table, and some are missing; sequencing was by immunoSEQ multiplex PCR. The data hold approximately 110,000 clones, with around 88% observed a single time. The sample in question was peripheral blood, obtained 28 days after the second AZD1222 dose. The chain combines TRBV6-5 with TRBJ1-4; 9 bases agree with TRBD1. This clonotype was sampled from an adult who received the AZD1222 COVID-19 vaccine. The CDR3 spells CASSYTLRTGDEKLFF. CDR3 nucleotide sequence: TGTGCCAGCAGTTACACGCTACGGACAGGGGATGAAAAACTGTTTTTT.